The clone carrying this T cell receptor (beta chain) has at least ten counts. Antigen: not known. The data are from a study of blood T cells in healthy people across ages. General observations from the study: Diversity figures based on one million T cells were deemed too low.

Next came a second PCR, run for about 7 to 12 cycles, which used a sample-barcoded 5' primer along with a J-beta primer mix. A template-switch adaptor containing 12 random nucleotides labeled each cDNA molecule. Individual samples furnished no less than 2.5 million CDR3-containing paired-end reads apiece. MiXCR, applied by TCRdb to the 5' RACE reads, yields one record per CDR3 protein. This table holds about 1.1 million distinct CDR3 sequences, around two fifths found once. The germline CDR1 and CDR2 sequences are LGHNA and YSLEER. Trimming shortened V by 1 base and J by 4 bases, and 7 bases separated the two germline ends. This CDR3 has 13 residues. Donors gave about 10 milliliters of peripheral blood apiece.

V is TRBV4-3 and J is TRBJ1-2; D is undetermined. Specimen: blood. The sequence was obtained from a man younger than 35 in good health. The CDR3 DNA reads as TGCGCCAGCAGCCAAGCACAGCGCTATGGCTACACCTTC. Translated: CASSQAQRYGYTF.